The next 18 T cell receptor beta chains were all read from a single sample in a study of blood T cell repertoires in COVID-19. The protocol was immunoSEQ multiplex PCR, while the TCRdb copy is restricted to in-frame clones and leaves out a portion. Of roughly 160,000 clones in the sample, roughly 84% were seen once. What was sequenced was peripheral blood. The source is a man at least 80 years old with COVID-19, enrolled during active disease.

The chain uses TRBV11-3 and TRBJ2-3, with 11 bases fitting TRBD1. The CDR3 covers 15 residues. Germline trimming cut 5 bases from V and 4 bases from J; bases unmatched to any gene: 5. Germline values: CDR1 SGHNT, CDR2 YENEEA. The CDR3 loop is CASSLQGQGADTQYF. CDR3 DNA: TGTGCCAGCAGCCTACAGGGACAGGGGGCAGATACGCAGTATTTT.

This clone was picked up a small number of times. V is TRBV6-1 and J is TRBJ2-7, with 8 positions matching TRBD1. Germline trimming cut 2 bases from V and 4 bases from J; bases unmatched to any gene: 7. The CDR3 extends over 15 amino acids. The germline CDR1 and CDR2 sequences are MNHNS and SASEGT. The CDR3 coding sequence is TGTGCCAGCAGTGAAACGGCAGGGGGCGTTTACGAGCAGTACTTC. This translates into CASSETAGGVYEQYF.

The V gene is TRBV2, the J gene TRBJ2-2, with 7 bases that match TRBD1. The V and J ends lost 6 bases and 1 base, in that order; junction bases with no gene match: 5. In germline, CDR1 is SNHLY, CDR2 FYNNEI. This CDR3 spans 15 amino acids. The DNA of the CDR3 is TGTGCCAGCAGGGTCGGACAGGTGAACACCGGGGAGCTGTTTTTT. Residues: CASRVGQVNTGELFF.

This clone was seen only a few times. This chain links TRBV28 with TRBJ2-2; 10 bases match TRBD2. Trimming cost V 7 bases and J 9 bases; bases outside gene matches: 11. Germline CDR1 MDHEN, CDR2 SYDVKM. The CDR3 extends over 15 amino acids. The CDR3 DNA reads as TGTGCCAGCAATAGCGGGGGGACGAATTTTCGGGAGCTGTTTTTT. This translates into CASNSGGTNFRELFF. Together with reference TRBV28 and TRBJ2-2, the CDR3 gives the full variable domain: DVKVTQSSRYLVKRTGEKVFLECVQDMDHENMFWYRQDPGLGLRLIYFSYDVKMKEKGDIPEGYSVSREKKERFSLILESASTNQTSMYLCASNSGGTNFRELFFGEGSRLTVL.

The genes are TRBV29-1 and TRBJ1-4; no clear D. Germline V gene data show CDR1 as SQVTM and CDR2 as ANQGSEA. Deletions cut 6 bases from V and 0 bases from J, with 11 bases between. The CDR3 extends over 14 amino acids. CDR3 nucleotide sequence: TGCAGCGTCGGACTCACTGCAACTAATGAAAAACTGTTTTTT. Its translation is CSVGLTATNEKLFF.

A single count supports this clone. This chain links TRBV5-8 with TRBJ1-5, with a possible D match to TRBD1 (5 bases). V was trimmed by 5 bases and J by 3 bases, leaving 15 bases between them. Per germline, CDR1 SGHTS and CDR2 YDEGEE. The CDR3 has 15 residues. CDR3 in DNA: TGTGCCAGCAGGGGACTTGACTTTCTCAATCAGCCCCAGCATTTT. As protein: CASRGLDFLNQPQHF. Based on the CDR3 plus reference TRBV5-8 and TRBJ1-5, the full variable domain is EAGVTQSPTHLIKTRGQQATLRCSPISGHTSVYWYQQALGLGLQFLLWYDEGEERNRGNFPPRFSGRQFPNYSSELNVNALELEDSALYLCASRGLDFLNQPQHFGDGTRLSIL.

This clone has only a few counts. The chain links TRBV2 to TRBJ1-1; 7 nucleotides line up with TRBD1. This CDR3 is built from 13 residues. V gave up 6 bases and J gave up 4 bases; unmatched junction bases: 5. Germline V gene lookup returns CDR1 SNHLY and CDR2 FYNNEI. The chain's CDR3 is CASRSSGGTEAFF. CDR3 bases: TGTGCCAGCAGATCGTCAGGGGGCACTGAAGCTTTCTTT.

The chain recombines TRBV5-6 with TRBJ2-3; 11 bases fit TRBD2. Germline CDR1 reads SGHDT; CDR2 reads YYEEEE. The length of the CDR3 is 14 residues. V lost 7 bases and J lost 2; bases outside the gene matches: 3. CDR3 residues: CASGSGGDTDTQYF. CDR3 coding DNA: TGTGCCAGCGGTAGCGGGGGGGACACAGATACGCAGTATTTT.

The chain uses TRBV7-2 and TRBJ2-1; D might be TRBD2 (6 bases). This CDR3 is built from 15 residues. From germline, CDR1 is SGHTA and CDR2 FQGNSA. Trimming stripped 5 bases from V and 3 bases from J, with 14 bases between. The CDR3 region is CASSAGGDRYNEQFF. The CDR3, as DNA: TGTGCCAGCAGCGCAGGCGGGGACCGCTACAATGAGCAGTTCTTC. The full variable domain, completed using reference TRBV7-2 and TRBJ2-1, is GAGVSQSPSNKVTEKGKDVELRCDPISGHTALYWYRQSLGQGLEFLIYFQGNSAPDKSGLPSDRFSAERTGGSVSTLTIQRTQQEDSAVYLCASSAGGDRYNEQFFGPGTRLTVL.

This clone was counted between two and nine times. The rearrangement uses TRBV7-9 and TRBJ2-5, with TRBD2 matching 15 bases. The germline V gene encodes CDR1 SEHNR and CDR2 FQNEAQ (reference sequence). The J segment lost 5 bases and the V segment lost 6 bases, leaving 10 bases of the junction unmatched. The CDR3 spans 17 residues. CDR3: CASSRSGGLAGGETQYF. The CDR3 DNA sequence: TGTGCCAGCAGTCGCTCCGGAGGACTAGCGGGGGGGGAGACCCAGTACTTC.

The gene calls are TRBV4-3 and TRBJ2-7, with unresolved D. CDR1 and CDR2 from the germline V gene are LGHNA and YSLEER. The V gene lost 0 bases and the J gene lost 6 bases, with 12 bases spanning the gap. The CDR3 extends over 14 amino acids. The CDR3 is CASSQEEAVGEQYF. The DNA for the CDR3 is TGCGCCAGCAGCCAAGAAGAGGCGGTGGGCGAGCAGTACTTC.

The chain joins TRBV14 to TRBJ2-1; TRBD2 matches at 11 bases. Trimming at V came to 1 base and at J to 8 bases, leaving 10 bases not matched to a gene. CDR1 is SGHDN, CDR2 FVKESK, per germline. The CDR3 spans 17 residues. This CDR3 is CASSQVGASGGIHEQFF. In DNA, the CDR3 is TGTGCCAGCAGCCAAGTGGGGGCTAGCGGGGGGATCCATGAGCAGTTCTTC.

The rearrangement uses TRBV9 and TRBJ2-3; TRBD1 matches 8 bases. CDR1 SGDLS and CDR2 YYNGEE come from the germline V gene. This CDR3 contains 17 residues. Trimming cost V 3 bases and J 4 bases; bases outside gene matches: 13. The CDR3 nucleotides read TGTGCCAGCAGCGCGCCCGACAGGGACAGGTGGTCAGATACGCAGTATTTT. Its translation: CASSAPDRDRWSDTQYF.

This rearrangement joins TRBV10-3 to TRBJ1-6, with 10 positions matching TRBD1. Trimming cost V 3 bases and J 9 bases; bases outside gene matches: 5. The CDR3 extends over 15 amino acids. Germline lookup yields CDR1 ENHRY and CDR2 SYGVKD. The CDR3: CAISDTGTGVSPLHF. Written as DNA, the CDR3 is TGTGCCATCAGTGATACCGGGACAGGGGTTTCACCCCTCCACTTT.

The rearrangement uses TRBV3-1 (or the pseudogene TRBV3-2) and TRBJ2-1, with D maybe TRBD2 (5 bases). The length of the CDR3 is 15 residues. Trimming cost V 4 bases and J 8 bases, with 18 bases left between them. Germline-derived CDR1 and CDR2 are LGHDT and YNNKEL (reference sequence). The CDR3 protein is CASSPRGGRQDEQFF. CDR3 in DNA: TGTGCCAGCAGCCCCCGGGGTGGCAGGCAAGATGAGCAGTTCTTC.

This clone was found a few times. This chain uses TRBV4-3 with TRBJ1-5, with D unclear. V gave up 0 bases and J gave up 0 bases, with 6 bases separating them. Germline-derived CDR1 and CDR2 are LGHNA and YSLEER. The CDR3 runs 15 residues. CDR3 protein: CASSQDSNSNQPQHF. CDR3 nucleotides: TGCGCCAGCAGCCAAGATTCTAATAGCAATCAGCCCCAGCATTTT.

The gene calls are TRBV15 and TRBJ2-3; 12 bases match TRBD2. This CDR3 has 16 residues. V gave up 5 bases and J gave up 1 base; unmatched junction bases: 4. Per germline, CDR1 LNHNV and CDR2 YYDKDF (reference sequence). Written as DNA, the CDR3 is TGTGCCACCAGCCCAAGACTAGCGGGGGGCACAGATACGCAGTATTTT. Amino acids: CATSPRLAGGTDTQYF.

The CDR3 coding sequence is TGCGCCAGCAGCTTGTTCGCAGGGGGCCCAGATACGCAGTATTTT. This translates into CASSLFAGGPDTQYF. This chain joins TRBV5-1 and TRBJ2-3; TRBD1 matches 8 bases. Looked up from germline, CDR1 is SGHRS and CDR2 is YFSETQ. The CDR3 runs 15 residues. Trimming removed 1 base from V and 4 bases from J; junction bases left unmatched: 5.